This T cell receptor beta chain is drawn from a study of human T cells and chemical hapten exposure. Background on the study: For the roughly 26-week duration of the study, patients were given weekly doses of diphenylcyclopropenone on the scalp. General observations from the study: Expanded TCRs created a significantly greater count of big CDR3 similarity clusters than controls did.

Time point in this sample: patch test 2, 6 weeks after DPC sensitization. Described treatment: therapeutic diphenylcyclopropenone sensitization with weekly scalp DPC. The length of the CDR3 is 12 residues. V lost 8 bases to trimming and J lost 5 bases, with 10 bases between them. Germline CDR1 reads SNHLY; CDR2 reads FYNNEI. This clonotype was seen a handful of times. No antigen is known for it. TCRdb re-analysed the RACE reads in MiXCR, keeping a single row per CDR3 protein. The sample lists tens of thousands of distinct CDR3 sequences; roughly 10% were seen once. V usage is TRBV2 and J usage is TRBJ2-1; D unresolved. Sequenced material: whole blood, taken in connection with sensitization to the hapten diphenylcyclopropenone (DPC). This clonotype was obtained from a woman aged 25 to 39 with alopecia areata. Some clones in this sample may be carry-over from other donors' samples. DNA for the CDR3: TGTGCCAGCGCCCGGGCTAACAATGAGCAGTTCTTC. Translation: CASARANNEQFF.